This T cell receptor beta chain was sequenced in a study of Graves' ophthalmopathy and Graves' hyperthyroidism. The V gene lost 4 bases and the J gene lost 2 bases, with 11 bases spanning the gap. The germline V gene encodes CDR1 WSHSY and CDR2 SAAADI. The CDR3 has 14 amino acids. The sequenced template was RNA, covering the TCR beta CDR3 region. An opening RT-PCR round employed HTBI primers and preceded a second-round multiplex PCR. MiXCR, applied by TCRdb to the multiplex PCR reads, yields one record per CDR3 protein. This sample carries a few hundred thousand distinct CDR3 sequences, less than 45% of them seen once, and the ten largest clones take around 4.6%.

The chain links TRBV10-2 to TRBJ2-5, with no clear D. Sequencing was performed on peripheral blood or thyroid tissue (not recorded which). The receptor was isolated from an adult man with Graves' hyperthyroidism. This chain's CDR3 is CASSAGSAQETQYF. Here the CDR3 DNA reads TGCGCCAGCAGTGCGGGCAGTGCACAAGAGACCCAGTACTTC.